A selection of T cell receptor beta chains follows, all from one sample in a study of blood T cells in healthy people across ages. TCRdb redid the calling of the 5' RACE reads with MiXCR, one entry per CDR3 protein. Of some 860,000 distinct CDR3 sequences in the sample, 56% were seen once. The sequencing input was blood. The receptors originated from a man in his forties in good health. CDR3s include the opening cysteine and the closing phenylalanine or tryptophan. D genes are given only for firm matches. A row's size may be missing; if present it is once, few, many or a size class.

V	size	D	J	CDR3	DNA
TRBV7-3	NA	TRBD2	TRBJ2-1	CASSLTGTSDEQFF	TGTGCCAGCAGTCTAACCGGGACTAGCGATGAGCAGTTCTTC
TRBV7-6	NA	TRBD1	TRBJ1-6	CASSASTGINNSPLHF	TGTGCCAGCAGCGCCTCGACAGGGATCAATAATTCACCCCTCCACTTT
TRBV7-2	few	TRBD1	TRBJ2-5	CASSLGQGVQETQYF	TGTGCCAGCAGCTTAGGTCAGGGGGTTCAAGAGACCCAGTACTTC
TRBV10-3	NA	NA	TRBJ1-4	CAISDEGLATNEKLFF	TGTGCCATCAGTGACGAGGGATTGGCAACTAATGAAAAACTGTTTTTT
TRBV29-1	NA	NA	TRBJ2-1	CSVAGQAYNEQFF	TGCAGCGTTGCGGGGCAGGCCTACAATGAGCAGTTCTTC
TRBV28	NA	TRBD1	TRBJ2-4	CASSLTGGFAKNIQYF	TGTGCCAGCAGTTTAACAGGGGGCTTTGCCAAAAACATTCAGTACTTC
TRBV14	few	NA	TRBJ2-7	CASSHRVFPYEQYF	TGTGCCAGCAGCCACAGGGTTTTCCCCTACGAGCAGTACTTC
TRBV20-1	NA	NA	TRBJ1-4	CSARDVSRLGEKLFF	TGCAGTGCTAGAGATGTTTCGAGGTTGGGTGAAAAACTGTTTTTT
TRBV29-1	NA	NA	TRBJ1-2	CSVDASYGYTF	TGCAGCGTTGACGCTAGCTATGGCTACACCTTC
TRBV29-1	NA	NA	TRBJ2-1	CSVEEAGGASSYNEQFF	TGCAGCGTTGAAGAGGCCGGCGGCGCTAGCTCCTACAATGAGCAGTTCTTC
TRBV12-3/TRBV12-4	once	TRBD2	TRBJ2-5	CASSTTTSGDNEQYF	TGTGCCAGCAGTACAACGACTAGCGGGGACAATGAGCAGTACTTC
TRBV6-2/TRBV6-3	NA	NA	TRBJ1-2	CASSYASGTSSPQNYGYTF	TGTGCCAGCAGTTACGCCTCCGGGACATCCTCACCCCAGAACTATGGCTACACCTTC
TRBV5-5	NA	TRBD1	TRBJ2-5	CASSIGTAVRETQYF	TGTGCCAGCAGCATTGGGACAGCCGTGAGGGAGACCCAGTACTTC
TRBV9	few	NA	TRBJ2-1	CASSPPGAGVQFF	TGTGCCAGCAGCCCCCCAGGGGCTGGGGTACAGTTCTTC
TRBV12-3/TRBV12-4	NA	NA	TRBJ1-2	CASSLAGINGYTF	TGTGCCAGCAGTTTAGCAGGGATTAATGGCTACACCTTC
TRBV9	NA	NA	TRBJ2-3	CASSVGIDTDTQYF	TGTGCCAGCAGCGTAGGGATCGATACAGATACGCAGTATTTT
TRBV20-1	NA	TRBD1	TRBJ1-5	CSADRGDGNQPQHF	TGCAGTGCTGACAGGGGAGACGGCAATCAGCCCCAGCATTTT
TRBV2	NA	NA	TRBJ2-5	CASSYGTVRQETQYF	TGTGCCAGCAGTTACGGGACTGTTAGACAAGAGACCCAGTACTTC
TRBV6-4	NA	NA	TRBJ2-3	CASSGGLLSTDTQYF	TGTGCCAGCAGCGGAGGACTATTAAGCACAGATACGCAGTATTTT
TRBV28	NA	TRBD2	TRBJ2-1	CASSLPAIGTSPNEQFF	TGTGCCAGCAGTTTACCAGCCATAGGGACTAGCCCCAATGAGCAGTTCTTC
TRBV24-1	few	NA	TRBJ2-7	CATSDSAGNRPSYEQYF	TGTGCCACCAGTGATTCGGCGGGTAACAGACCCTCCTACGAGCAGTACTTC
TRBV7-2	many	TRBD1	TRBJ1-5	CASSSRSGTGAIGNQPQHF	TGTGCCAGCAGCTCACGATCCGGGACAGGGGCTATAGGCAATCAGCCCCAGCATTTT
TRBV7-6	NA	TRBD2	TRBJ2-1	CASSLGVGGGNNEQFF	TGTGCCAGCAGCTTAGGGGTCGGGGGGGGAAACAATGAGCAGTTCTTC
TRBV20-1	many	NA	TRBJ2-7	CSVQGAENEQYF	TGCAGTGTCCAAGGGGCGGAGAACGAGCAGTACTTC
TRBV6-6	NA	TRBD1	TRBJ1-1	CASSLTLGTGGTEAFF	TGTGCCAGCAGTCTCACCCTCGGGACAGGGGGCACTGAAGCTTTCTTT
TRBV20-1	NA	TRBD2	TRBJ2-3	CSAAGGLAGGVTDTQYF	TGCAGTGCCGCGGGGGGACTAGCGGGGGGGGTGACAGATACGCAGTATTTT
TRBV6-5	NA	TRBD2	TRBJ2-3	CASSYRGLASTDTQYF	TGTGCCAGCAGCTATAGAGGACTAGCCAGCACAGATACGCAGTATTTT
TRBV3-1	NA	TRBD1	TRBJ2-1	CASSQWGQRGEQFF	TGTGCCAGCAGCCAATGGGGACAGCGTGGGGAGCAGTTCTTC
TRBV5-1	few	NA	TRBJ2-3	CASSRGSSRDTQYF	TGCGCCAGCAGCAGGGGTTCTAGTAGGGATACGCAGTATTTT
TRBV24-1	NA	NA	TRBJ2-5	CATSDLMETQYF	TGTGCCACCAGTGATTTGATGGAGACCCAGTACTTC
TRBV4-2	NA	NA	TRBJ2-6	CASSQDPQTGANILTF	TGTGCCAGCAGCCAAGATCCCCAAACTGGGGCCAACATCCTGACTTTC
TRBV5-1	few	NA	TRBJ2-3	CASSPEGPADTQYF	TGCGCCAGCAGCCCCGAGGGACCCGCAGATACGCAGTATTTT
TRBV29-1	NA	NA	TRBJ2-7	CSVEELASRSYNEQYF	TGCAGCGTTGAAGAGCTAGCTTCTAGGTCCTACAATGAGCAGTACTTC
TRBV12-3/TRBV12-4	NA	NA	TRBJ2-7	CASSHQGLAYEQYF	TGTGCCAGCAGTCATCAGGGGCTAGCCTACGAGCAGTACTTC
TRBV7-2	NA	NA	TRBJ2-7	CASSLPLTREQYF	TGTGCCAGCAGCCTCCCGCTGACCCGCGAGCAGTACTTC
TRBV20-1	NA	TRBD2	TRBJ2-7	CSARGRTSSSYEQYF	TGCAGTGCTAGAGGAAGGACTAGCAGTTCCTACGAGCAGTACTTC
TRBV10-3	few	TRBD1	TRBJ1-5	CAVGTESNQPQHF	TGTGCCGTAGGGACAGAGAGCAATCAGCCCCAGCATTTT
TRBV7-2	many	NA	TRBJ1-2	CASRPPLSGYTF	TGTGCCAGCAGACCGCCCCTAAGTGGCTACACCTTC
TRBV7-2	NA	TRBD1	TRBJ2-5	CASRINRGQVETQYF	TGTGCCAGCAGAATAAACAGGGGGCAGGTAGAGACCCAGTACTTC
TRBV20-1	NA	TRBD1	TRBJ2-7	CSARVPGTGFVEQYF	TGCAGTGCTAGAGTTCCCGGGACAGGGTTTGTCGAGCAGTACTTC
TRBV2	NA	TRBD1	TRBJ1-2	CASSEKWSGGKDSGYTF	TGTGCCAGCAGTGAAAAATGGTCAGGGGGCAAAGATAGTGGCTACACCTTC
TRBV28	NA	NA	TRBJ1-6	CASRTGAVGSPLHF	TGTGCCAGCAGGACCGGGGCAGTGGGTTCACCCCTCCACTTT
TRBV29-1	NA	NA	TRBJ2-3	CSGGGSGSTDTQYF	TGCAGCGGAGGGGGTAGCGGTAGCACAGATACGCAGTATTTT
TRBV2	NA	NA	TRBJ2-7	CASSEIPFDEQYF	TGTGCCAGCAGTGAAATACCCTTTGATGAGCAGTACTTC
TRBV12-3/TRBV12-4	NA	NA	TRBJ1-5	CASSPRTEQPQHF	TGTGCCAGCAGTCCGCGGACAGAACAGCCCCAGCATTTT
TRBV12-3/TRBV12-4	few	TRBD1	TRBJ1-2	CASSSRTGYGYTF	TGTGCCAGCAGTTCCCGGACAGGGTATGGCTACACCTTC
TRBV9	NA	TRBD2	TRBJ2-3	CASSPLPGLREVTQYF	TGTGCCAGCAGTCCCCTCCCGGGCCTCCGGGAGGTGACGCAGTATTTT
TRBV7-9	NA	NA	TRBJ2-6	CATPSGANVLTF	TGTGCCACTCCATCTGGGGCCAACGTCCTGACTTTC
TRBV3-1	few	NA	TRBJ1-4	CASSQDPAKLFF	TGTGCCAGCAGCCAAGATCCTGCAAAACTGTTTTTT
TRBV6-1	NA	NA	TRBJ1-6	CASSEARRSPLHF	TGTGCCAGCAGTGAAGCCCGCCGGTCACCCCTCCACTTT
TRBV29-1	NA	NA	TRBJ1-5	CSAADPNSNQPQHF	TGCAGCGCCGCCGACCCAAATAGCAATCAGCCCCAGCATTTT
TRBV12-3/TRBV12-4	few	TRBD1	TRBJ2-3	CASSDRGSEDTQYF	TGTGCCAGCAGCGACAGGGGGTCCGAAGATACGCAGTATTTT
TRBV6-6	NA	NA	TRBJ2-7	CASSYSIAGDSYEQYF	TGTGCCAGCAGTTACTCGATCGCTGGAGACTCCTACGAGCAGTACTTC
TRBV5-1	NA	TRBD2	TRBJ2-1	CASSLDLLAGPNNEQFF	TGTGCCAGCAGCTTGGATCTACTAGCGGGGCCAAACAATGAGCAGTTCTTC
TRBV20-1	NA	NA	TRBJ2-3	CSAVDRGTDTQYF	TGCAGTGCCGTTGACAGAGGCACAGATACGCAGTATTTT
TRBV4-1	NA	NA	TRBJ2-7	CASSQKGSRYEQYF	TGCGCCAGCAGCCAAAAAGGCAGCCGCTACGAGCAGTACTTC
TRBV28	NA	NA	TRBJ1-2	CVSSVDAAYYGYTF	TGTGTCAGCAGTGTAGATGCAGCTTACTATGGCTACACCTTC
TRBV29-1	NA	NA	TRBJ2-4	CSVERQGGNIQYF	TGCAGCGTTGAAAGGCAGGGGGGGAACATTCAGTACTTC
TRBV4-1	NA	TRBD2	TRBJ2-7	CASSQDGATSGYEQYF	TGCGCCAGCAGCCAAGATGGGGCGACTAGCGGTTACGAGCAGTACTTC
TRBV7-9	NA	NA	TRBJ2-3	CASSLGVVPQYF	TGTGCCAGCAGCTTAGGCGTAGTTCCGCAGTATTTT